Given below is one TCR beta chain in context. The antigen is undetermined. The source of the sample is a study of lymphopenia after photon versus proton radiotherapy. TCRdb's table, derived via immunoSEQ multiplex PCR, lists solely in-frame clones and lacks some. The sample carries roughly 58,000 clones, around 90% recorded once. General observations from the study: Post-nadir diversity loss with photons came from oligoclonal expansion, particularly CD8+ Temra cells. Under photons, naive T cells and diversity fell while effector/memory populations rose.

In germline, CDR1 is SGHTA, CDR2 FQGNSA. The CDR3 contains 17 residues. V gave up 1 base and J gave up 0 bases, with 13 bases separating them. The chain couples TRBV7-2 to TRBJ1-3; weak D call: TRBD1 (5 bases). This receptor was taken from an elderly man with esophageal cancer. Here the sequenced sample was peripheral blood, taken from a patient treated with proton-based radiotherapy. The CDR3 coding sequence is TGTGCCAGCAGCTTAGTTTGGGGGATACACTCTGGAAACACCATATATTTT. Its protein is CASSLVWGIHSGNTIYF.